The text below deals with one T cell receptor beta chain. What it recognizes is unknown. This CDR3 is 14 amino acids long. Germline V gene data show CDR1 as MNHEY and CDR2 as SVGEGT. The junction had 7 bases not matched to a gene; V was cut back by 6 bases and J by 5 bases. This sample is drawn from a study of identical twins. Study results and limitations: Out-of-frame alpha sequences common to twins were enriched for low generation probability. Instead of following the same donors, the conclusions were based on cross-sectional statistical analysis.

A universal primer site came from template switching; cDNA carried unique molecular identifiers. TCRdb called the 5' RACE reads again in MiXCR, with one record for every CDR3 protein. The table shows about 490,000 distinct CDR3 sequences, with 13% to 15% occurring only once. This sample was also put to use in a study of yellow fever vaccine responses in identical twins.

Sequenced material: CD4+ T cells sorted from blood. This TCR derives from a young woman in good health. The rearrangement uses TRBV6-2 or TRBV6-3 and TRBJ2-7, with TRBD2 matching 10 bases. CDR3 in amino acids: CASRSSGSIHEQYF. The DNA for the CDR3 is TGTGCCAGCAGATCTAGCGGGAGTATCCACGAGCAGTACTTC.